This T cell receptor (beta chain) was recorded in a study of cytomegalovirus exposure and HLA in healthy donors. In the PCR, 60 Vbeta and 13 Jbeta primers were used. Original analysis: The count from a later analysis was tens of millions of unique TCR beta chains, around 10 million of them shared. Repertoires were generated with immunoSEQ multiplex PCR, while TCRdb's copy carries only in-frame clones and drops some. V, J and clone size reflect that table, while D and trimming were determined from the DNA. The table lists roughly 78,000 clones, 60% to 75% of them singletons. CDR3 length: 12 amino acids. V was trimmed by 11 bases and J by 8 bases, leaving 13 bases between them. Germline CDR1 and CDR2: WSHSY and SAAADI. Findings and caveats of the study: HLA restriction was apparent for most CMV-associated TCR beta chains in a later analysis. Some public TCRs appeared in many individuals, while most sequences were rare.

Turning to this clone: What it binds is unknown.

The V and J genes are TRBV10-2 and TRBJ1-6; D not resolved. This receptor was obtained from a man aged 40-49 years in good health and CMV-seropositive. Sample: PBMCs. The chain's CDR3 is CAGRTGDSPLHF. For the CDR3, the DNA is TGCGCCGGAAGGACGGGAGATTCACCCCTCCACTTT.